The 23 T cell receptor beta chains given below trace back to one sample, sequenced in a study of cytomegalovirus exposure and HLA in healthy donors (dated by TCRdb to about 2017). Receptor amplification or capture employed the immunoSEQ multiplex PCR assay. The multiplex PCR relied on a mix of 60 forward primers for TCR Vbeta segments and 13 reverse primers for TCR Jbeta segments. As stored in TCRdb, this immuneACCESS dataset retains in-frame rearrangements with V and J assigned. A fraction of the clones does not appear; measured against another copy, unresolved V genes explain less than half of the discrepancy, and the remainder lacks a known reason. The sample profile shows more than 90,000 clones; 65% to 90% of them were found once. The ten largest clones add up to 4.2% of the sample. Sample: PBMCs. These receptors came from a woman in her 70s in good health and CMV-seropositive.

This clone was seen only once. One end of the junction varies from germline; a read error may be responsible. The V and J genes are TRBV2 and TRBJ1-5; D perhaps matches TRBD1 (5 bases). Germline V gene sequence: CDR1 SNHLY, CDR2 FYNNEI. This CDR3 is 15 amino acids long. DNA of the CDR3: TGTGCCAGCAGTGAAAGGCTGGGGCGAAATCCGCCCCAGCATTTT. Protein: CASSERLGRNPPQHF.

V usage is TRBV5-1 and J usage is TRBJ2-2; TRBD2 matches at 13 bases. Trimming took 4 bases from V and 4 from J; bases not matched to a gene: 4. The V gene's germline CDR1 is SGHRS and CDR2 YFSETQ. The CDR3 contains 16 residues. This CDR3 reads CASSVTSGRVTGELFF. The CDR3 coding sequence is TGCGCCAGCAGCGTCACTAGCGGGAGGGTCACCGGGGAGCTGTTTTTT.

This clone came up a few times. The CDR3: CASSLGGVSYEQYF. In DNA form, the CDR3 reads TGTGCCAGCAGCTTGGGTGGAGTTTCCTACGAGCAGTACTTC. This chain links TRBV5-6 with TRBJ2-7; D remains unclear. The CDR3 spans 14 residues. V lost 0 bases to trimming and J lost 1 base, with 8 bases between them. Germline values: CDR1 SGHDT, CDR2 YYEEEE.

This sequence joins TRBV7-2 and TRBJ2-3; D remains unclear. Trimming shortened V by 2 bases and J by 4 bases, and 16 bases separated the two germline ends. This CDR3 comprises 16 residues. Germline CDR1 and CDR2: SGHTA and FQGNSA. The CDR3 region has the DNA TGTGCCAGCAGCTTATCTACTTTATCTGGAGCAGATACGCAGTATTTT. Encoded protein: CASSLSTLSGADTQYF.

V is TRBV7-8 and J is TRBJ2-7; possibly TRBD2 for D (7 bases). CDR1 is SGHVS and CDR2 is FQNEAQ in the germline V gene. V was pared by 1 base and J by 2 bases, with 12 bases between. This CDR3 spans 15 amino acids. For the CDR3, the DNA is TGTGCCAGCAGCTTAGTGGAGGGGGGGACCTACGAGCAGTACTTC. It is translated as CASSLVEGGTYEQYF.

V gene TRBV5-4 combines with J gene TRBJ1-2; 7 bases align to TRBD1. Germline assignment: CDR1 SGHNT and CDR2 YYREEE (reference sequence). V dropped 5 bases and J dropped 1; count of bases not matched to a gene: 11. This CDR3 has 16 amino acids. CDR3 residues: CASRRGPRGDNYGYTF. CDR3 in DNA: TGTGCCAGCAGGAGGGGTCCCAGGGGGGATAACTATGGCTACACCTTC.

The CDR3 region has the DNA TGCGCCAGCAGCCAAGATTTTTGGCGGGGGCCGAACACCGGGGAGCTGTTTTTT. This gives the protein CASSQDFWRGPNTGELFF. This chain connects TRBV4-3 to TRBJ2-2; possible D gene TRBD2, 7 bases. Trimming cost V 0 bases and J 0 bases, with 14 bases left between them. The CDR3 runs 18 residues. The germline gives CDR1 LGHNA, CDR2 YSLEER.

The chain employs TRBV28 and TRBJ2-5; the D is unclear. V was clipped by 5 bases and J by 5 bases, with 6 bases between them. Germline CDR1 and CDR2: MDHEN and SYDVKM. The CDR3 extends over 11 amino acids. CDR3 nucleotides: TGTGCCAGCAGTGTAGATGAGACCCAGTACTTC. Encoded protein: CASSVDETQYF.

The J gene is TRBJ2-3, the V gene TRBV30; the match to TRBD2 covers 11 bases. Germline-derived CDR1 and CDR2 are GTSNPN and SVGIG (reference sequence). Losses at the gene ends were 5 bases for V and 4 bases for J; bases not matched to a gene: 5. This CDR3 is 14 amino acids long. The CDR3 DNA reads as TGTGCCTGGTCTAGCGGGAGGCCTCCAGATACGCAGTATTTT. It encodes CAWSSGRPPDTQYF.

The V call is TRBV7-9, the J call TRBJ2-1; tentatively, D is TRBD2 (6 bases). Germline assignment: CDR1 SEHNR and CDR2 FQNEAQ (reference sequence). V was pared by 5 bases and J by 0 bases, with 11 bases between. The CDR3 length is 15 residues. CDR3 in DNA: TGTGCCAGCAGCCCGGGACTCGACTCCTACAATGAGCAGTTCTTC. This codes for CASSPGLDSYNEQFF.

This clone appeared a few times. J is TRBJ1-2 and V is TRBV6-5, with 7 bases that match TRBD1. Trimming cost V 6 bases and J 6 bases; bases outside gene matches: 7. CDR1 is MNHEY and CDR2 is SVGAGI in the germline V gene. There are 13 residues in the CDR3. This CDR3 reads CASSIDRDNGYTF. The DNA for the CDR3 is TGTGCCAGCAGCATAGACAGGGATAATGGCTACACCTTC.

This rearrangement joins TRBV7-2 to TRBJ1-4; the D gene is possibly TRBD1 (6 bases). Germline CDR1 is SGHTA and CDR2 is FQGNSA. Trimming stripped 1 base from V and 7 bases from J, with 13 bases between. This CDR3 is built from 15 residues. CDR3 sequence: CASSLGGGAFEKLFF. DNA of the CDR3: TGTGCCAGCAGCTTAGGAGGGGGTGCTTTTGAAAAACTGTTTTTT.

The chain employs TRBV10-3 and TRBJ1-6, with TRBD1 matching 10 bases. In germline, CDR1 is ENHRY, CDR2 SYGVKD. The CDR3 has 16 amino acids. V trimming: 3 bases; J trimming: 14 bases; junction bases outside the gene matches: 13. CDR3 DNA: TGTGCCATCAGTGATTTCGCCGGACAGGGGGGTTTATCCCTCCACTTT. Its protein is CAISDFAGQGGLSLHF.

This chain's CDR3 is CASDYTGGNEQFF. The DNA for the CDR3 is TGTGCCAGCGACTACACAGGGGGCAATGAGCAGTTCTTC. V usage is TRBV2 and J usage is TRBJ2-1; the match to TRBD1 covers 8 bases. The CDR3 runs to 13 residues. The germline V gene has CDR1 SNHLY and CDR2 FYNNEI. V lost 8 bases and J lost 6; bases outside the gene matches: 6.

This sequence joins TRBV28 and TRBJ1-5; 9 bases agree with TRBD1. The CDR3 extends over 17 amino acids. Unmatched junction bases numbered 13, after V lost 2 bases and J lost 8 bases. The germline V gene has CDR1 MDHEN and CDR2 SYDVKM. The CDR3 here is CASSLPKGQGPGEPQHF. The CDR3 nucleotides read TGTGCCAGCAGTTTACCTAAGGGACAGGGCCCGGGGGAGCCCCAGCATTTT.

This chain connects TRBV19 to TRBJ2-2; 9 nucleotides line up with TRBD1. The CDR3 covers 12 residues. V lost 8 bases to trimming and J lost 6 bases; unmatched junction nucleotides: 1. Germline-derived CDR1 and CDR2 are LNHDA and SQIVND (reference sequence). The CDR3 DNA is TGTGCCAGTCGACAGGGGGCCGGGGAGCTGTTTTTT. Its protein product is CASRQGAGELFF. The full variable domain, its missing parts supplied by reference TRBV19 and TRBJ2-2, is DGGITQSPKYLFRKEGQNVTLSCEQNLNHDAMYWYRQDPGQGLRLIYYSQIVNDFQKGDIAEGYSVSREKKESFPLTVTSAQKNPTAFYLCASRQGAGELFFGEGSRLTVL.

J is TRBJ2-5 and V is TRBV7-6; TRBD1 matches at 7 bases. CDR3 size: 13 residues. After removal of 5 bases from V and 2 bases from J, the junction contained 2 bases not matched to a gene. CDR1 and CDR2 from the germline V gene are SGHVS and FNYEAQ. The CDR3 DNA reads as TGTGCCAGCAGCCGACAGGGTCAAGAGACCCAGTACTTC. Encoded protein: CASSRQGQETQYF.

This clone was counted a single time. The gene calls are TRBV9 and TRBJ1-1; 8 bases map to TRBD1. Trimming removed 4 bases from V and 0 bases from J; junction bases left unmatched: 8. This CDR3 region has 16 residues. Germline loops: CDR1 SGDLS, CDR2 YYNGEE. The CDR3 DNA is TGTGCCAGCAGCCAAGGACAGGGACTCATGAACACTGAAGCTTTCTTT. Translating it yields CASSQGQGLMNTEAFF.

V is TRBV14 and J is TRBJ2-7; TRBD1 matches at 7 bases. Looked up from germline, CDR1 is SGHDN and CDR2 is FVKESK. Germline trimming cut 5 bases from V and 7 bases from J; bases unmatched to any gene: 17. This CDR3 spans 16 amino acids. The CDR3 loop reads CASSTGTASRMGEQYF. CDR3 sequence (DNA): TGTGCCAGCAGCACCGGGACAGCCAGCCGGATGGGGGAGCAGTACTTC. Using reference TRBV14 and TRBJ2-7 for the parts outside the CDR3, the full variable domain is EAGVTQFPSHSVIEKGQTVTLRCDPISGHDNLYWYRRVMGKEIKFLLHFVKESKQDESGMPNNRFLAERTGGTYSTLKVQPAELEDSGVYFCASSTGTASRMGEQYFGPGTRLTVT.

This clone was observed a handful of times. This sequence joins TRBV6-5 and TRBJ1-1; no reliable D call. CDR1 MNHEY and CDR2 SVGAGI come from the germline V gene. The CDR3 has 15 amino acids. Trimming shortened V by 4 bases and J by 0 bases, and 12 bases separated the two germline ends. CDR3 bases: TGTGCCAGCAGTTCACCCGGAGGGATGAACACTGAAGCTTTCTTT. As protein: CASSSPGGMNTEAFF.

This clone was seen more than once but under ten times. The CDR3 bases are TGTGCCAGCTCACCCCAGGGGGTGGGTGAAGCTTTCTTT. Protein product: CASSPQGVGEAFF. The chain carries TRBV18 and TRBJ1-1, with TRBD1 matching over 7 bases. The germline gives CDR1 KGHSH, CDR2 LQKENI. The V and J ends lost 3 bases and 7 bases, in that order; junction bases with no gene match: 5. The CDR3 length is 13 residues.

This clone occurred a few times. CDR3 residues: CASSIGITNTEAFF. In DNA form, the CDR3 reads TGTGCCAGTAGTATAGGCATCACTAACACTGAAGCTTTCTTT. The chain is built from TRBV19 and TRBJ1-1; D unclear. Germline V CDR1 and CDR2: LNHDA, SQIVND (reference sequence). CDR3 length: 14 amino acids. The V end lost 1 base, the J end lost 2 bases, and 8 bases lay between the germline ends.

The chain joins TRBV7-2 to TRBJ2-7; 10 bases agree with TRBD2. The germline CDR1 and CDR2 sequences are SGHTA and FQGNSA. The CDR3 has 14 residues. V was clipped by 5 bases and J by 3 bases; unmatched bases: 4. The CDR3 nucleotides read TGTGCCAGCAGCCGAGGACTAGCGGACTACGAGCAGTACTTC. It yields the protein CASSRGLADYEQYF. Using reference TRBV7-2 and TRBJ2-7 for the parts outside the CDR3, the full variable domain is GAGVSQSPSNKVTEKGKDVELRCDPISGHTALYWYRQSLGQGLEFLIYFQGNSAPDKSGLPSDRFSAERTGGSVSTLTIQRTQQEDSAVYLCASSRGLADYEQYFGPGTRLTVT.